This T cell receptor (beta chain) came from a study of shared clonotypes between healthy human individuals. Study-level information: Three CD4 naive, three CD4 memory, two CD8 naive and one CD8 memory plate were used per donor.

Terminally differentiated effector memory CD45RA+ cells were excluded by CCR7 positive selection of CD45RO-negative cells. Each of the donors was a healthy adult who was HIV-negative and had not had a recent acute infection or vaccination. Assay: immunoSEQ multiplex PCR; the TCRdb copy retains only in-frame clones and omits some. The table lists roughly 2.1 million clones, about 92% of them singletons, with 1.7% in the top ten. CDR1 MGHRA and CDR2 YSYEKL come from the germline V gene. There are 18 residues in the CDR3. V gave up 0 bases and J gave up 0 bases, with 16 bases separating them. The specimen sequenced was naive CD8+ T cells from PBMCs. The clonotype comes from a young man in good health. Some clones in this sample may be carry-over from other donors' samples. The gene calls are TRBV4-1 and TRBJ2-3; perhaps TRBD1 as D (6 bases). The CDR3 reads CASSQDLANRASTDTQYF. DNA of the CDR3: TGCGCCAGCAGCCAAGATTTAGCCAACAGGGCAAGCACAGATACGCAGTATTTT.